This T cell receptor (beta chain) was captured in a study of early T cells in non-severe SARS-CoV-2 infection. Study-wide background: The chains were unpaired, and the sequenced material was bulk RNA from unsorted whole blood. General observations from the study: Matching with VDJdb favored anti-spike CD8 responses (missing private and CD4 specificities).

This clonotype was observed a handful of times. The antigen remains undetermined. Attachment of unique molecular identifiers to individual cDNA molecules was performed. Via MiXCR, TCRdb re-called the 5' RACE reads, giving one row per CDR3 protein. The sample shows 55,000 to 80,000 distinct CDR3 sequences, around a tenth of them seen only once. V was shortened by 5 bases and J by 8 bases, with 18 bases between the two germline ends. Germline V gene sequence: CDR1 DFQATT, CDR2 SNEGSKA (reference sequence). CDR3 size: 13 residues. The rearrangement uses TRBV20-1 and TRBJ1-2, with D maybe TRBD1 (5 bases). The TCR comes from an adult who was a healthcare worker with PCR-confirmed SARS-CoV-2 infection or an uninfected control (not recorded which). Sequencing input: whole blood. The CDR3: CSAAGARVRGYTF. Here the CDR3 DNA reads TGCAGTGCTGCCGGGGCCAGGGTTCGGGGCTACACCTTC.